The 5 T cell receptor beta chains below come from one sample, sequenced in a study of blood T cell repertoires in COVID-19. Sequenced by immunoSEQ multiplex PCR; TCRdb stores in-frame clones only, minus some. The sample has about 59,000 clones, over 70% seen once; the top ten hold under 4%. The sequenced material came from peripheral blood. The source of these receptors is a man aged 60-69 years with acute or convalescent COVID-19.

The CDR3 nucleotides read TGTGCCAGCAGCCAAGCACACAGGAAGAATGAAAAACTGTTTTTT. It translates to CASSQAHRKNEKLFF. This chain joins TRBV14 and TRBJ1-4; D is possibly TRBD1 (5 bases). The V and J ends lost 1 base and 5 bases respectively, with 11 bases between them. The CDR3 covers 15 residues. CDR1 is SGHDN and CDR2 is FVKESK in the germline V gene.

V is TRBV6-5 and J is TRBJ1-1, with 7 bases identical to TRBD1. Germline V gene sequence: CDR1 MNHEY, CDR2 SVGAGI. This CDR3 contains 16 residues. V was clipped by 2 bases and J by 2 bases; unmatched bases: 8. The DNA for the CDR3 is TGTGCCAGCAGTTACAAGTTGGGACAGCTCAACACTGAAGCTTTCTTT. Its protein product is CASSYKLGQLNTEAFF.

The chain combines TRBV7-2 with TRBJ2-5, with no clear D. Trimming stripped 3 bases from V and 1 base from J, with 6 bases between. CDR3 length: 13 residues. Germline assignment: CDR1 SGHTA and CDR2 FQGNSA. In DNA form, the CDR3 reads TGTGCCAGCAGCTTTGCAGGCCAAGAGACCCAGTACTTC. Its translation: CASSFAGQETQYF.

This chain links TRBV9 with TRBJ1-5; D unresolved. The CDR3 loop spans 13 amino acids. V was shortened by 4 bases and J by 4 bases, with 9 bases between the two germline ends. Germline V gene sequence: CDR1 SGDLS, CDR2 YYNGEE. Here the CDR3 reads CASSPHQNQPQHF. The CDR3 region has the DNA TGTGCCAGCAGCCCCCACCAGAATCAGCCCCAGCATTTT.

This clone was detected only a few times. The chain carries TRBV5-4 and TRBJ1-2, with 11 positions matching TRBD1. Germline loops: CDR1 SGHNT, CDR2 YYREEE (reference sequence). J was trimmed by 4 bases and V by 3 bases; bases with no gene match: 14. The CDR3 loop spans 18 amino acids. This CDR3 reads CASSYVPGQGGLAYGYTF. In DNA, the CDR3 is TGTGCCAGCAGCTATGTCCCGGGACAGGGGGGGCTCGCCTATGGCTACACCTTC.